This T cell receptor beta chain appears in the sequencing data of a study of T-cell reconstitution after alpha-beta-depleted transplantation in children. Using unique molecular identifiers, the investigators prepared the TCRbeta library. Via MiXCR, TCRdb re-called the PCR reads, giving one row per CDR3 protein. Of about 690,000 distinct CDR3 sequences listed, roughly 15% are singletons. The CDR3 contains 14 residues. Germline lookup yields CDR1 SGDLS and CDR2 YYNGEE. V shed 4 bases and J shed 4 bases, with 12 bases lying between them. A few counts support this clonotype. The gene calls are TRBV9 and TRBJ2-1, with TRBD2 as a possible D gene (5 bases). The receptor's source is a human donor who donated a stem cell graft to a child with acute myeloid leukemia. The specimen was PBMCs from the stem cell graft donor, collected from the stem cell graft. CDR3 amino acids: CASSPGSQYNEQFF. In DNA, the CDR3 is TGTGCCAGCAGCCCTGGGAGCCAGTACAATGAGCAGTTCTTC.